This T cell receptor beta chain was captured in a study of T cell clonality in common variable immunodeficiency. Study observations and caveats: Authors noted CVID clonality's cause needs subpopulation repertoire sequencing.

This clone was detected ten times or more. The antigen is undetermined. Read coverage stops 3 residues before the CDR3 terminus; the germline J gene supplies the remainder. Method: immunoSEQ multiplex PCR; TCRdb's copy keeps in-frame clones and lacks some. Listed for the sample are approximately 57,000 clones, none seen a single time. The CDR3 is 14 amino acids. CDR1 is ENHRY and CDR2 is SYGVKD in the germline V gene. This chain joins TRBV10-3 and TRBJ2-5; weak D call: TRBD2 (7 bases). The TCR sequence derives from a person aged 18 to 69 in good health. Material: peripheral blood mononuclear cells. The CDR3 is CVLKGGGLHKTQYF. CDR3 bases read: TGTGTACTCAAGGGGGGGGGCCTACACAAGACC.